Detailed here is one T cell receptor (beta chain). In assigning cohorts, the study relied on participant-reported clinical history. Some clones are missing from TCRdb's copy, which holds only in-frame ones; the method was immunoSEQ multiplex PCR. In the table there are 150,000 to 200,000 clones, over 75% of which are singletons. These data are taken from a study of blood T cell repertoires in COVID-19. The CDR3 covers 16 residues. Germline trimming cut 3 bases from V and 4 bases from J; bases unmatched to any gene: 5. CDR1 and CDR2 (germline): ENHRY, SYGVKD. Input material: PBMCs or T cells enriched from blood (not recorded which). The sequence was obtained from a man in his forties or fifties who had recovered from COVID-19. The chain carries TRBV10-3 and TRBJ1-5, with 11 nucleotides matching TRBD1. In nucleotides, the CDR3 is TGTGCCATCAGTGATGGACAGGGGGCGATAAATCAGCCCCAGCATTTT. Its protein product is CAISDGQGAINQPQHF.